This T cell receptor (beta chain) was sequenced for a study of OX40 agonist ivuxolimab in advanced cancers. Background on the study: At about 81% male, the cohort had a mean age of roughly 60 years, ranging from about 20 to 79. Study conclusions and caveats: Some nonresponders likewise displayed low normalized T-cell clonal expansion.

About this clone: The antigen is unknown.

V lost 0 bases and J 0 bases, leaving 7 bases between the germline ends. Germline V gene data show CDR1 as SGHRS and CDR2 as YFSETQ. The CDR3 contains 15 residues. Repertoires were generated with immunoSEQ multiplex PCR, while TCRdb's copy carries only in-frame clones and drops some. The profile covers about 100,000 clones, with about nine tenths appearing a single time and around 0.16% taken by the ten largest. Sequencing was performed on CD4+ or CD8+ T cells sorted from blood, taken in a trial of the OX40 agonist ivuxolimab. V gene TRBV5-1 combines with J gene TRBJ1-3; D is unclear. This TCR came from an adult with an advanced solid tumor such as melanoma, head and neck, liver or kidney cancer. The CDR3 nucleotides are TGCGCCAGCAGCTTGGCGCAGAACTCTGGAAACACCATATATTTT. Its translation: CASSLAQNSGNTIYF.